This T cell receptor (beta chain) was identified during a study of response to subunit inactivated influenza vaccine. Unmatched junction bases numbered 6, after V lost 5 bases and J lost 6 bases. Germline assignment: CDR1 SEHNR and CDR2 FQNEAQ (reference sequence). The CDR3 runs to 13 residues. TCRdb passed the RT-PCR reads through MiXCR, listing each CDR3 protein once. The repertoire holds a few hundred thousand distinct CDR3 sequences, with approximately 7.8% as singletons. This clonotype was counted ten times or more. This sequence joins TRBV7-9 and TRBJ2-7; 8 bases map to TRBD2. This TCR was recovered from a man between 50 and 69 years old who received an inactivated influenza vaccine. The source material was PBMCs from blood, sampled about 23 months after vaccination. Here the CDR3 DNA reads TGTGCCAGCAGCCCTCCGGGGGGGATCGAGCAGTACTTC. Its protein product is CASSPPGGIEQYF.